The present entry profiles one TCR beta chain with its context. The data derive from a study of cytomegalovirus exposure and HLA in healthy donors. This CDR3 is 18 amino acids long. Germline-derived CDR1 and CDR2 are KGHSH and LQKENI. V lost 3 bases, J lost 2 bases, and 13 bases stayed unmatched. 60 Vbeta and 13 Jbeta primers were used in PCR. Here immunoSEQ multiplex PCR was the method, and the copy in TCRdb shows in-frame clones only, minus some. The sample contains some 130,000 clones, 65% to 90% of which appear only once. V usage is TRBV18 and J usage is TRBJ1-3, with 7 nucleotides matching TRBD1. This receptor was taken from a male donor in good health and CMV-seropositive. The sample was PBMCs. CDR3 in amino acids: CASSPWMTGYSTGNTIYF. CDR3 nucleotide sequence: TGTGCCAGCTCACCGTGGATGACAGGGTACTCTACTGGAAACACCATATATTTT.